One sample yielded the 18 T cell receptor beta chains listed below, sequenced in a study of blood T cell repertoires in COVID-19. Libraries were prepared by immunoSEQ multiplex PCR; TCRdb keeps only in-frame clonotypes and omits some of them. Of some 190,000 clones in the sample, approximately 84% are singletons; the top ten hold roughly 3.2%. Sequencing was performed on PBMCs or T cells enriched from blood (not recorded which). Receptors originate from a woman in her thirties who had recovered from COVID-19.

The CDR3 nucleotides are TGTGCCAGCAGCTTTCTAGCGGGAGGGCCCGGTGAGCAGTTCTTC. Its translation: CASSFLAGGPGEQFF. The chain recombines TRBV5-4 with TRBJ2-1; 12 nucleotides agree with TRBD2. The CDR3 covers 15 residues. J was trimmed by 9 bases and V by 2 bases; bases with no gene match: 6. Germline CDR1 and CDR2: SGHNT and YYREEE (reference sequence).

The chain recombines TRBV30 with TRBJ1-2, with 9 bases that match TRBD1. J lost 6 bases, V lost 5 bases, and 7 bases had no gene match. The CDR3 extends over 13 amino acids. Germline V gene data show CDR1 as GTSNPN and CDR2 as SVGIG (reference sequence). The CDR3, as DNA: TGTGCCTGGGTGGGGACAGGGTATGATGGCTACACCTTC. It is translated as CAWVGTGYDGYTF. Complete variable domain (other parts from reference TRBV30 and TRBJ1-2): SQTIHQWPATLVQPVGSPLSLECTVEGTSNPNLYWYRQAAGRGLQLLFYSVGIGQISSEVPQNLSASRPQDRQFILSSKKLLLSDSGFYLCAWVGTGYDGYTFGSGTRLTVV.

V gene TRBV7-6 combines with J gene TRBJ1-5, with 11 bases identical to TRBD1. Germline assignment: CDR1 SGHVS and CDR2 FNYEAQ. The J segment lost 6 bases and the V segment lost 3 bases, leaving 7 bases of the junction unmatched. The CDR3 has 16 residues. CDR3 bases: TGTGCCAGCAGCTTGACTGGGACAGGGGGAGGTCAGCCCCAGCATTTT. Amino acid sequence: CASSLTGTGGGQPQHF.

CDR3 in DNA: TGTGCCAGCAGTATGGGACTAGCGGGGGGACGGCAGCAGTTCTTC. Its translation is CASSMGLAGGRQQFF. The chain joins TRBV28 to TRBJ2-1; 15 nucleotides align to TRBD2. Germline V gives CDR1 MDHEN, CDR2 SYDVKM. V trimming: 5 bases; J trimming: 11 bases; junction bases outside the gene matches: 7. This CDR3 comprises 15 residues.

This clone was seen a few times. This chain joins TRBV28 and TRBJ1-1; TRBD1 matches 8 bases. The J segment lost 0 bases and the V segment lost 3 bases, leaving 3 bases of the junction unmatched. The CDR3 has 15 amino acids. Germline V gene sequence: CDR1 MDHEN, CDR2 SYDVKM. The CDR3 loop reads CASSLQGAMNTEAFF. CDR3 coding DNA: TGTGCCAGCAGTTTGCAGGGGGCCATGAACACTGAAGCTTTCTTT.

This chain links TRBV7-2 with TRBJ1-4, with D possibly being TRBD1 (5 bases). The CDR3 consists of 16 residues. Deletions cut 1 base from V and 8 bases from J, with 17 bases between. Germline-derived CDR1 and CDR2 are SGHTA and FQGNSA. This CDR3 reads CASSLVGSQGSEKLFF. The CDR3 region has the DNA TGTGCCAGCAGCTTAGTAGGATCCCAGGGCAGCGAAAAACTGTTTTTT.

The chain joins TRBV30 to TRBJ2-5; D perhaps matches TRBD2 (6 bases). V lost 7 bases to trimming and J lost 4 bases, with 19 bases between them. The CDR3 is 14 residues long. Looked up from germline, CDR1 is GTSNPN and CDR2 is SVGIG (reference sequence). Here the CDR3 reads CAFGRGTHAETQYF. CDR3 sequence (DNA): TGTGCCTTCGGACGGGGGACTCATGCAGAGACCCAGTACTTC.

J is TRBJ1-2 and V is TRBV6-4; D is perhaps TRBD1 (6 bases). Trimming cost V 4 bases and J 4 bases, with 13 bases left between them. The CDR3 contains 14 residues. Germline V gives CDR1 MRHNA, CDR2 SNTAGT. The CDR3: CASSVGQGSYGYTF. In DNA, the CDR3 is TGTGCCAGCAGTGTGGGGCAGGGGAGCTATGGCTACACCTTC.

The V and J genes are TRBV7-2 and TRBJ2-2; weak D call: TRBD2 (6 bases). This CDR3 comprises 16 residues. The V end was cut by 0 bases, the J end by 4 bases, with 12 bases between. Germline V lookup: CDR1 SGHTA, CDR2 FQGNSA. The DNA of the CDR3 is TGTGCCAGCAGCTTAGCGAGAAGGAGGGGCACCGGGGAGCTGTTTTTT. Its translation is CASSLARRRGTGELFF.

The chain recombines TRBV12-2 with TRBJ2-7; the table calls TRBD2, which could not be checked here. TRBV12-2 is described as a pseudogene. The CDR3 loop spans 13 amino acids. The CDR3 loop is CASRLGDNHEQYF. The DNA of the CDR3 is TGTGCAAGTCGCTTAGGCGATAACCACGAGCAGTACTTC.

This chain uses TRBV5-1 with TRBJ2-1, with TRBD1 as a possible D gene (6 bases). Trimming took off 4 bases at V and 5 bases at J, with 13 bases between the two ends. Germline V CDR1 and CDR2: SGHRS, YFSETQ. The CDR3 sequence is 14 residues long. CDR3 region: CASSRSTGNNEQFF. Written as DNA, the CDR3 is TGCGCCAGCAGCCGATCCACAGGGAACAATGAGCAGTTCTTC.

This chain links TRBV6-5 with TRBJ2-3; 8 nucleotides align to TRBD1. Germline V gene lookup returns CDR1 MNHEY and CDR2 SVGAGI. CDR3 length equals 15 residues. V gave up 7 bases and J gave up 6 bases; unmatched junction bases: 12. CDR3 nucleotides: TGTGCCAGCAATACTCAGGGGGCAACTCTCGATACGCAGTATTTT. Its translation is CASNTQGATLDTQYF.

DNA for the CDR3: TGTGCCAGCAGCTTTCGAACAGGGCCTTCACCCCTCCACTTT. It is translated as CASSFRTGPSPLHF. The chain uses TRBV7-2 and TRBJ1-6; D is perhaps TRBD1 (6 bases). The germline V gene encodes CDR1 SGHTA and CDR2 FQGNSA. The germline V and J ends were trimmed by 3 bases and 9 bases, with 12 bases remaining between them. This CDR3 contains 14 residues.

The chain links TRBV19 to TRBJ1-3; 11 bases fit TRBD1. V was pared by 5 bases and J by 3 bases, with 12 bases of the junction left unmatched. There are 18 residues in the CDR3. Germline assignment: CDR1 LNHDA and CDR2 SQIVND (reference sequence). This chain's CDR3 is CASSPGTGGMGVGNTIYF. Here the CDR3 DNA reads TGTGCCAGTAGTCCCGGGACAGGGGGAATGGGAGTTGGAAACACCATATATTTT.

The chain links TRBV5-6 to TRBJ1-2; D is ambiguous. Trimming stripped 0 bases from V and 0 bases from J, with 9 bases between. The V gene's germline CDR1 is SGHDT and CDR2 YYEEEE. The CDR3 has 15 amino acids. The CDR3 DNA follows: TGTGCCAGCAGCTTGGGGCAGACTTCTAACTATGGCTACACCTTC. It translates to CASSLGQTSNYGYTF.

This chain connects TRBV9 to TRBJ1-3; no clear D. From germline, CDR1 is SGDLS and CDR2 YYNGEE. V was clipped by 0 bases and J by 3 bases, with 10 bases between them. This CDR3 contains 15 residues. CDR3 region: CASSVEGGNGNTIYF. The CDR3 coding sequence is TGTGCCAGCAGCGTAGAGGGAGGGAATGGAAACACCATATATTTT.

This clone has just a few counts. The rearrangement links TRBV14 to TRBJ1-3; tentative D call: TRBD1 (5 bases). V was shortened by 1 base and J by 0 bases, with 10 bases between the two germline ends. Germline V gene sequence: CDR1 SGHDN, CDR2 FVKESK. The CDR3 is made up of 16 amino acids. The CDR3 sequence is CASSQAGLLSGNTIYF. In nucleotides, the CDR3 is TGTGCCAGCAGCCAAGCGGGACTGCTCTCTGGAAACACCATATATTTT.

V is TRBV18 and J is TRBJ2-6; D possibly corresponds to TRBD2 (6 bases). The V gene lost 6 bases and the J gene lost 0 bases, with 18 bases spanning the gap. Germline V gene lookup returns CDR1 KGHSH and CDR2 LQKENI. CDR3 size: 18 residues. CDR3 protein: CASSHVGAAGSGANVLTF. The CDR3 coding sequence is TGTGCCAGCTCCCATGTAGGGGCAGCGGGCTCTGGGGCCAACGTCCTGACTTTC.